Following are 28 T cell receptor beta chains from one sample sequenced in a study of T cell responses to AZD1222 COVID-19 vaccine. Using immunoSEQ multiplex PCR, the repertoire was profiled, and TCRdb retains in-frame clones only, with some absent. The table lists about 120,000 clones, around 94% of them singletons. The sample was peripheral blood, taken on day 0 of AZD1222 vaccination. All receptors come from an adult in good health.

The rearrangement links TRBV6-5 to TRBJ1-1; D ambiguous. Germline CDR1 MNHEY, CDR2 SVGAGI. The ends were cut back, 6 bases at V and 0 bases at J, with 11 bases in the middle. The CDR3 covers 14 residues. The CDR3 nucleotides read TGTGCCAGCAGCGCCTACGGTGTGAACACTGAAGCTTTCTTT. This encodes CASSAYGVNTEAFF.

This sequence joins TRBV27 and TRBJ2-5; 8 nucleotides align to TRBD2. CDR1 and CDR2 (germline): MNHEY, SMNVEV (reference sequence). The CDR3 covers 13 residues. V dropped 5 bases and J dropped 4; count of bases not matched to a gene: 3. CDR3 loop: CASSSGGGETQYF. CDR3 nucleotides: TGTGCCAGCAGTAGCGGGGGAGGAGAGACCCAGTACTTC.

The chain uses TRBV4-1 and TRBJ1-3; D gene ambiguous. The CDR3 totals 18 residues. Per germline, CDR1 MGHRA and CDR2 YSYEKL. V was clipped by 0 bases and J by 8 bases, with 23 bases between them. The CDR3 region has the DNA TGCGCCAGCAGCCAAGATTTGGTCTGGACGGCCGGCGGACACACCATATATTTT. Translation: CASSQDLVWTAGGHTIYF.

The rearrangement links TRBV11-2 to TRBJ2-7; TRBD2 agrees at 7 bases. The CDR3 contains 14 residues. With V trimmed by 2 bases and J by 2 bases, 3 bases remained unmatched. Germline V lookup: CDR1 SGHAT, CDR2 FQNNGV. In DNA form, the CDR3 reads TGTGCCAGCAGCTTATTGGGGGGGACCTACGAGCAGTACTTC. Residues: CASSLLGGTYEQYF.

This sequence joins TRBV19 and TRBJ1-6; D unclear. Germline V gene data show CDR1 as LNHDA and CDR2 as SQIVND (reference sequence). This CDR3 is 14 amino acids long. V lost 3 bases, J lost 7 bases, and 10 bases lay in between. CDR3 DNA sequence: TGTGCCAGTAGTATTCAGGCGGGAAATTCACCCCTCCACTTT. It specifies CASSIQAGNSPLHF.

The chain joins TRBV30 to TRBJ2-7, with TRBD1 identical over 7 bases. Germline trimming cut 5 bases from V and 0 bases from J; bases unmatched to any gene: 7. Germline V CDR1 and CDR2: GTSNPN, SVGIG (reference sequence). The CDR3 totals 14 residues. The CDR3 DNA follows: TGTGCCTGGGGGCAAGGGACAGCCTCCTACGAGCAGTACGTC. Translated: CAWGQGTASYEQYV.

This clone was recorded only once. The CDR3 here is CASSLRPTGELFF. DNA of the CDR3: TGTGCCAGTAGTCTCCGGCCCACCGGGGAGCTGTTTTTT. This sequence joins TRBV19 and TRBJ2-2, with D unclear. CDR1 and CDR2 (germline): LNHDA, SQIVND (reference sequence). The CDR3 sequence is 13 residues long. Trimming pared 5 bases from V and 4 bases from J, leaving 8 bases between.

The rearrangement uses TRBV19 and TRBJ1-2; no clear D. V was cut by 4 bases and J by 7 bases, with 16 bases left in between. This CDR3 is built from 14 residues. Germline assignment: CDR1 LNHDA and CDR2 SQIVND (reference sequence). The CDR3 DNA is TGTGCCAGTAGTACCCACACGATTGGAAGTGGCTACACCTTC. This codes for CASSTHTIGSGYTF.

The rearrangement links TRBV19 to TRBJ2-1, with D uncertain. Germline-derived CDR1 and CDR2 are LNHDA and SQIVND (reference sequence). CDR3 length: 15 amino acids. V was pared by 2 bases and J by 3 bases, with 11 bases between. In DNA form, the CDR3 reads TGTGCCAGTAGTATAAGGGCGGTCGTCTACAATGAGCAGTTCTTC. Residues: CASSIRAVVYNEQFF.

The chain couples TRBV12-5 to TRBJ1-2; D is uncertain. V lost 7 bases and J lost 3, with 12 bases in between. Looked up from germline, CDR1 is LGHNT and CDR2 is FRNRAP. This CDR3 contains 13 residues. CDR3 in DNA: TGTGCTAGTGTATTCGGTTTGGACTATGGCTACACCTTC. Its translation: CASVFGLDYGYTF.

The chain carries TRBV9 and TRBJ2-5; tentative D call: TRBD1 (7 bases). Germline CDR1 is SGDLS and CDR2 is YYNGEE. Trimming cost V 0 bases and J 2 bases, with 8 bases left between them. The CDR3 is 14 amino acids. The CDR3 region has the DNA TGTGCCAGCAGCGTAGCAGGGGGGCAAGAGACCCAGTACTTC. Translated: CASSVAGGQETQYF.

Only one count was recorded for this clone. The chain uses TRBV13 and TRBJ2-5; no clear D. CDR1 is PRHDT and CDR2 is FYEKMQ in the germline V gene (reference sequence). CDR3 length: 12 residues. Trimming removed 2 bases at V and 1 base at J, with 2 bases between. Here the CDR3 reads CASSLRQETQYF. Here the CDR3 DNA reads TGTGCCAGCAGCTTACGCCAAGAGACCCAGTACTTC.

The chain employs TRBV2 and TRBJ2-1; D gene uncertain. V dropped 1 base and J dropped 3 bases, with 4 bases sitting between them. Looked up from germline, CDR1 is SNHLY and CDR2 is FYNNEI. The CDR3 runs to 13 residues. The DNA of the CDR3 is TGTGCCAGCAGTGAAGGGAACTACAATGAGCAGTTCTTC. Translation: CASSEGNYNEQFF. The variable domain in full, with the rest retrieved from reference TRBV2 and TRBJ2-1, is EPEVTQTPSHQVTQMGQEVILRCVPISNHLYFYWYRQILGQKVEFLVSFYNNEISEKSEIFDDQFSVERPDGSNFTLKIRSTKLEDSAMYFCASSEGNYNEQFFGPGTRLTVL.

The CDR3 region is CASSGQGGNEQFF. The CDR3 region has the DNA TGCGCCAGCAGCGGGCAGGGTGGGAATGAGCAGTTCTTC. The rearrangement uses TRBV4-3 and TRBJ2-1, with D possibly matching TRBD1 (5 bases). The germline V gene encodes CDR1 LGHNA and CDR2 YSLEER. V lost 5 bases, J lost 7 bases, and 12 bases lay in between. The CDR3 sequence is 13 residues long.

This rearrangement joins TRBV19 to TRBJ1-1; perhaps TRBD1 as D (6 bases). With 5 bases removed from V and 4 bases from J, the gap between germline ends came to 11 bases. The CDR3 spans 13 residues. Germline CDR1 reads LNHDA; CDR2 reads SQIVND (reference sequence). CDR3 protein: CASSPRGLTEAFF. As DNA, the CDR3 is TGTGCCAGTAGTCCCCGGGGGCTCACTGAAGCTTTCTTT.

The chain is built from TRBV18 and TRBJ1-1, with a possible D match to TRBD1 (6 bases). V shed 4 bases and J shed 4 bases, with 10 bases lying between them. The CDR3 sequence is 13 residues long. From germline, CDR1 is KGHSH and CDR2 LQKENI. CDR3 region: CASSQGDGTEAFF. Written as DNA, the CDR3 is TGTGCCAGCTCACAGGGGGATGGCACTGAAGCTTTCTTT.

With regard to this clone: Other DNA sequences in the same sample also yield this CDR3. The chain carries TRBV9 and TRBJ1-2; D is unclear. Germline-derived CDR1 and CDR2 are SGDLS and YYNGEE. The CDR3 length is 13 residues. V was shortened by 2 bases and J by 1 base, with 6 bases between the two germline ends. CDR3 protein: CASSVSGNYGYTF. In DNA, the CDR3 is TGTGCCAGCAGCGTCAGTGGTAACTATGGCTACACCTTC. Supplemented by reference TRBV9 and TRBJ1-2, the full variable domain reads DSGVTQTPKHLITATGQRVTLRCSPRSGDLSVYWYQQSLDQGLQFLIQYYNGEERAKGNILERFSAQQFPDLHSELNLSSLELGDSALYFCASSVSGNYGYTFGSGTRLTVV.

J is TRBJ1-6 and V is TRBV10-3; D uncertain. The CDR3 loop spans 14 amino acids. Between the trimmed V and J ends, which lost 6 bases and 6 bases, there was a span of 12 bases. Germline loops: CDR1 ENHRY, CDR2 SYGVKD. CDR3 loop: CAIRMVGGNSPLHF. CDR3 nucleotides: TGTGCCATCAGGATGGTCGGAGGTAATTCACCCCTCCACTTT.

DNA for the CDR3: TGTGCCAGCAGTGACTCGAAACAGGAATATAGCAATCAGCCCCAGCATTTT. It translates to CASSDSKQEYSNQPQHF. V gene TRBV6-4 combines with J gene TRBJ1-5; a possible D gene is TRBD1 (5 bases). Trimming pared 0 bases from V and 0 bases from J, leaving 12 bases between. The V gene's germline CDR1 is MRHNA and CDR2 SNTAGT. The CDR3 consists of 17 residues.

The rearrangement links TRBV20-1 to TRBJ2-3; D not certain. The germline CDR1 and CDR2 sequences are DFQATT and SNEGSKA (reference sequence). This CDR3 is built from 11 residues. V was pared by 6 bases and J by 6 bases, with 10 bases between. The CDR3 bases are TGCAGTGCCTCCAGACCCGATACGCAGTATTTT. Protein product: CSASRPDTQYF.

The rearrangement uses TRBV27 and TRBJ1-5; D is unresolved. The V end was cut by 0 bases, the J end by 4 bases, with 4 bases between. The CDR3 has 13 residues. Germline CDR1 and CDR2: MNHEY and SMNVEV (reference sequence). The chain's CDR3 is CASSLSENQPQHF. CDR3 coding DNA: TGTGCCAGCAGTTTATCGGAAAATCAGCCCCAGCATTTT.

The V gene is TRBV5-4, the J gene TRBJ1-1, with a possible D match to TRBD1 (6 bases). The CDR3 spans 15 residues. V lost 4 bases, J lost 4 bases, and 17 bases lay in between. Germline CDR1 is SGHNT and CDR2 is YYREEE (reference sequence). CDR3 sequence: CASSPGGTASTEAFF. Written as DNA, the CDR3 is TGTGCCAGCAGCCCGGGGGGCACGGCCAGCACTGAAGCTTTCTTT.

The rearrangement uses TRBV5-1 and TRBJ2-3; TRBD1 agrees at 7 bases. CDR1 SGHRS and CDR2 YFSETQ come from the germline V gene. The V segment lost 0 bases and the J segment 5 bases; nucleotides outside the gene matches: 6. The CDR3 consists of 15 residues. The CDR3 DNA follows: TGCGCCAGCAGCTTGGACAGGGGAATTGGAGATACGCAGTATTTT. It encodes CASSLDRGIGDTQYF. The full variable domain, rest sourced from reference TRBV5-1 and TRBJ2-3, is KAGVTQTPRYLIKTRGQQVTLSCSPISGHRSVSWYQQTPGQGLQFLFEYFSETQRNKGNFPGRFSGRQFSNSRSEMNVSTLELGDSALYLCASSLDRGIGDTQYFGPGTRLTVL.

The J gene is TRBJ1-1, the V gene TRBV7-2, with a possible D match to TRBD1 (6 bases). The CDR3 loop spans 15 amino acids. CDR1 and CDR2 from the germline V gene are SGHTA and FQGNSA. Trimming shortened V by 5 bases and J by 1 base, and 14 bases separated the two germline ends. The CDR3 is CASSLIPGANTEAFF. The CDR3 region has the DNA TGTGCCAGCAGCCTAATTCCGGGGGCGAACACTGAAGCTTTCTTT.

The chain is built from TRBV6-5 and TRBJ2-2; D ambiguous. CDR3 length equals 13 residues. Looked up from germline, CDR1 is MNHEY and CDR2 is SVGAGI. V gave up 7 bases and J gave up 0 bases, with 6 bases separating them. The CDR3 region is CASKATNTGELFF. For the CDR3, the DNA is TGTGCCAGCAAGGCTACGAACACCGGGGAGCTGTTTTTT.

CDR3 nucleotides: TGTGCCAGCAGCGTAGCGGGAGGGGGGAGATGGGAGAACACTGAAGCTTTCTTT. Protein: CASSVAGGGRWENTEAFF. The genes are TRBV9 and TRBJ1-1; maybe TRBD1 (6 bases). The CDR3 sequence is 18 residues long. CDR1 SGDLS and CDR2 YYNGEE come from the germline V gene. With 0 bases removed from V and 1 base from J, the gap between germline ends came to 19 bases. The whole variable domain, remainder taken from reference TRBV9 and TRBJ1-1, is DSGVTQTPKHLITATGQRVTLRCSPRSGDLSVYWYQQSLDQGLQFLIQYYNGEERAKGNILERFSAQQFPDLHSELNLSSLELGDSALYFCASSVAGGGRWENTEAFFGQGTRLTVV.

This clone was seen more than once but under ten times. V usage is TRBV4-1 and J usage is TRBJ2-3; 12 nucleotides line up with TRBD2. J lost 4 bases, V lost 4 bases, and 0 bases had no gene match. Germline CDR1 reads MGHRA; CDR2 reads YSYEKL. The CDR3 sequence is 14 residues long. CDR3 protein: CASSRTSGADTQYF. CDR3 nucleotides: TGCGCCAGCAGCCGGACTAGCGGGGCAGATACGCAGTATTTT.

This clone was found once. The rearrangement uses TRBV19 and TRBJ2-5; 7 bases map to TRBD2. The CDR3 extends over 14 amino acids. Germline V lookup: CDR1 LNHDA, CDR2 SQIVND (reference sequence). V shed 4 bases, J shed 0 bases, and the junction held 2 bases outside the gene matches. In DNA form, the CDR3 reads TGTGCCAGTAGTACCCTAGCGGACCAAGAGACCCAGTACTTC. Residues: CASSTLADQETQYF.